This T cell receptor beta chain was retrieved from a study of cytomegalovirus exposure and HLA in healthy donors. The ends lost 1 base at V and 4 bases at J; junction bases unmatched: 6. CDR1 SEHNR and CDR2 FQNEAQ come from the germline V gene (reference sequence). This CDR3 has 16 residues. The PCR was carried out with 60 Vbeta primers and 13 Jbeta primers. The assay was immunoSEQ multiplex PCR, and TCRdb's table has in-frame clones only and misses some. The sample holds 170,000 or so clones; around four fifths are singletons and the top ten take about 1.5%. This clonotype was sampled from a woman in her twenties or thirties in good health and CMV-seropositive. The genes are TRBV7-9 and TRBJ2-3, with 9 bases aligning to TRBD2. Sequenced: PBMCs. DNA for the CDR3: TGTGCCAGCAGCTTAGGTCTAGCGGGAATGGCAGATACGCAGTATTTT. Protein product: CASSLGLAGMADTQYF.